The clone carrying this T cell receptor beta chain has a count of ten or more. The source of the sample is a study of Graves' ophthalmopathy and Graves' hyperthyroidism. RNA transcripts served as template for amplifying TCR beta CDR3 sequences. RT-PCR was first run with HTBI primers, then multiplex PCR in a second round. A single record per CDR3 protein comes from TCRdb applying MiXCR to the multiplex PCR reads. Found here are about 500,000 distinct CDR3 sequences, around 14% of them singletons; the top ten hold roughly 10%. J gave up 12 bases and V 5 bases, and 11 bases lay outside the gene matches. From germline, CDR1 is MNHEY and CDR2 SMNVEV (reference sequence). The CDR3 runs 15 residues.

The chain has TRBV27 and TRBJ1-5; the match to TRBD1 covers 12 bases. The clonotype originates from a woman aged 25 to 39 with Graves' ophthalmopathy. Sequenced sample: blood. Written as DNA, the CDR3 is TGTGCCAGCAGTCCCGGGACAGGGGGCCCTCAAGGCCAGCATTTT. Protein: CASSPGTGGPQGQHF.